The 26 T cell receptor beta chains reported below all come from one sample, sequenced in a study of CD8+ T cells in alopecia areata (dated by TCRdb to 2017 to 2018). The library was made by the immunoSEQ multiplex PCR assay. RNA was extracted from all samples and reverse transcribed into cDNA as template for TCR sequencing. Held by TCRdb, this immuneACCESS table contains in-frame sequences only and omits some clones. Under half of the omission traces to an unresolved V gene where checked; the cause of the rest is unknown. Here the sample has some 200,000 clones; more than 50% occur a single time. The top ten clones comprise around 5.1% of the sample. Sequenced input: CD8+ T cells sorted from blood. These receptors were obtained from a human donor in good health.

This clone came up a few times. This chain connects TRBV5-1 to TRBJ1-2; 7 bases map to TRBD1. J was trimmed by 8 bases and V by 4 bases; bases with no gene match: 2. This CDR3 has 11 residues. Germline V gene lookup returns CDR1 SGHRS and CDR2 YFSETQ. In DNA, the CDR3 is TGCGCCAGCAGCACGGACAGGGGCTACACCTTC. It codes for CASSTDRGYTF.

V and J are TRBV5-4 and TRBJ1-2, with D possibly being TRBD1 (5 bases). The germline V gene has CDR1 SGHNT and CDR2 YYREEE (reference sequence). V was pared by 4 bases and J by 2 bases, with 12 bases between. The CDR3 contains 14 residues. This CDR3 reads CASSPLGANYGYTF. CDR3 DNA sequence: TGTGCCAGCAGCCCTCTTGGGGCCAACTATGGCTACACCTTC. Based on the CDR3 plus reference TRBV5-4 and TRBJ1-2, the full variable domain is ETGVTQSPTHLIKTRGQQVTLRCSSQSGHNTVSWYQQALGQGPQFIFQYYREEENGRGNFPPRFSGLQFPNYSSELNVNALELDDSALYLCASSPLGANYGYTFGSGTRLTVV.

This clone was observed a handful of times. CDR3 nucleotides: TGCGCCAGCAGCCAGAATCCGGGACAGGTGAACACTGAAGCTTTCTTT. It specifies CASSQNPGQVNTEAFF. The chain combines TRBV4-1 with TRBJ1-1, with TRBD1 matching 8 bases. V shed 3 bases and J 0 bases; nucleotides not matched to a gene: 6. The CDR3 length is 16 residues. The germline CDR1 and CDR2 sequences are MGHRA and YSYEKL.

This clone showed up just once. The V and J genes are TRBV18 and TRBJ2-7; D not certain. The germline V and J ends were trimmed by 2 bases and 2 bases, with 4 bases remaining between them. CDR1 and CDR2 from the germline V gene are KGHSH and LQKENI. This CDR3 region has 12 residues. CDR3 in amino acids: CASSPETYEQYF. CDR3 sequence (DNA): TGTGCCAGCTCACCAGAGACCTACGAGCAGTACTTC.

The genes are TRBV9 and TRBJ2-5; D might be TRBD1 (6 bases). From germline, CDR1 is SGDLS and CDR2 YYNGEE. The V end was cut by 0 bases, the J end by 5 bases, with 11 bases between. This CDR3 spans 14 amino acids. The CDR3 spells CASSVEGDGETQYF. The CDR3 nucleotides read TGTGCCAGCAGCGTAGAGGGGGACGGGGAGACCCAGTACTTC.

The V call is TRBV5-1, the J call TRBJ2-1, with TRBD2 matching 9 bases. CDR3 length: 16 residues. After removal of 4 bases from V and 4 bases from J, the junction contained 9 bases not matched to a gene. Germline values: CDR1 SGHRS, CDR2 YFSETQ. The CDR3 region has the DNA TGCGCCAGCAGCACACCGCGGGGGGGGGCATACAATGAGCAGTTCTTC. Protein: CASSTPRGGAYNEQFF.

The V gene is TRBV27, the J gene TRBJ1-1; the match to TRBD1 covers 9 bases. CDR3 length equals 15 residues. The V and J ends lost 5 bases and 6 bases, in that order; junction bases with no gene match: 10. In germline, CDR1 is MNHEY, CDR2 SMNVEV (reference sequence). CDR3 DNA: TGTGCCAGCAGTATTATGACAGGGGGGTCGTCTGAAGCTTTCTTT. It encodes CASSIMTGGSSEAFF.

CDR3 bases: TGTGCCAGCAGCAGGACAGGCGCCTATCAGCCCCAGCATTTT. Protein: CASSRTGAYQPQHF. This chain uses TRBV2 with TRBJ1-5; TRBD1 agrees at 7 bases. This CDR3 comprises 14 residues. Unmatched junction bases numbered 7, after V lost 6 bases and J lost 5 bases. The germline V gene encodes CDR1 SNHLY and CDR2 FYNNEI.

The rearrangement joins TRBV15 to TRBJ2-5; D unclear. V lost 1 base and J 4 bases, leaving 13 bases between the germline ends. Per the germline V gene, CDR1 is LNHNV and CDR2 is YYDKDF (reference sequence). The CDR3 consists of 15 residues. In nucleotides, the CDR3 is TGTGCCACCAGCAGAGGGAATTATGGGGTAGAGACCCAGTACTTC. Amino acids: CATSRGNYGVETQYF. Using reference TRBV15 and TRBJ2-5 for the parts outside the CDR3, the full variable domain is DAMVIQNPRYQVTQFGKPVTLSCSQTLNHNVMYWYQQKSSQAPKLLFHYYDKDFNNEADTPDNFQSRRPNTSFCFLDIRSPGLGDTAMYLCATSRGNYGVETQYFGPGTRLLVL.

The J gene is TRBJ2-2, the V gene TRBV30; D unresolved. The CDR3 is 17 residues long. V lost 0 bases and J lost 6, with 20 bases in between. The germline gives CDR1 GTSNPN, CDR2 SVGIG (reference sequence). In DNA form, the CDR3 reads TGTGCCTGGAGTGTTGTCCCCCACATAAGTGGGGCCGGGGAGCTGTTTTTT. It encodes CAWSVVPHISGAGELFF.

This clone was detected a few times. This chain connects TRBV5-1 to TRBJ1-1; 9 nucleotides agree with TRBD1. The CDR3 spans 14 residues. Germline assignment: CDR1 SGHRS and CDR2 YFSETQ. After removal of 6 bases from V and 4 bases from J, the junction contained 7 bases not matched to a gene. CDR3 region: CASNPRDRATEAFF. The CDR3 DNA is TGCGCCAGCAATCCACGGGACAGGGCCACTGAAGCTTTCTTT.

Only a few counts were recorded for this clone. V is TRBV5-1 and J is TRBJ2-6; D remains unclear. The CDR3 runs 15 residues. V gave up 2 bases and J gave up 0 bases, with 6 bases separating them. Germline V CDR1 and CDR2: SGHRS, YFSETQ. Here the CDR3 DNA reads TGCGCCAGCAGCTTAAGGCCCTCTGGGGCCAACGTCCTGACTTTC. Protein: CASSLRPSGANVLTF. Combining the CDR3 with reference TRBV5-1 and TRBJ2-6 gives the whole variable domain KAGVTQTPRYLIKTRGQQVTLSCSPISGHRSVSWYQQTPGQGLQFLFEYFSETQRNKGNFPGRFSGRQFSNSRSEMNVSTLELGDSALYLCASSLRPSGANVLTFGAGSRLTVL.

CDR3 loop: CASSLAAYAYNEQFF. CDR3 DNA: TGTGCCAGCAGCCTAGCGGCCTACGCCTACAATGAGCAGTTCTTC. The chain joins TRBV2 to TRBJ2-1; 7 bases match TRBD2. The CDR3 spans 15 residues. V gave up 6 bases and J gave up 2 bases; unmatched junction bases: 7. Germline V gene data show CDR1 as SNHLY and CDR2 as FYNNEI.

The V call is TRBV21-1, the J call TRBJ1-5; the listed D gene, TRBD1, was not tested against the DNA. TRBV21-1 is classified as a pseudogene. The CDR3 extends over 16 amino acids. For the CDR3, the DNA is TGTGCCCGAACGATGAGAGACACGAATAGCAATCAGCCCCAGCATTTT. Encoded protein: CARTMRDTNSNQPQHF.

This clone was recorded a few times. The CDR3 region is CASSLWGAGVAEQFF. For the CDR3, the DNA is TGTGCCAGCAGCTTGTGGGGGGCTGGAGTTGCTGAGCAGTTCTTC. The chain employs TRBV5-6 and TRBJ2-1, with D perhaps being TRBD1 or TRBD2 (6 bases each). The CDR3 totals 15 residues. The germline gives CDR1 SGHDT, CDR2 YYEEEE. Trimming shortened V by 1 base and J by 9 bases, and 17 bases separated the two germline ends.

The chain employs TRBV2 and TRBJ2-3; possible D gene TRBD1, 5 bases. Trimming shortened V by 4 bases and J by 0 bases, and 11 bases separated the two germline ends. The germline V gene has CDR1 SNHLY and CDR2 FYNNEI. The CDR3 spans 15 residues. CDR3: CASSARDSSTDTQYF. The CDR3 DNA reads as TGTGCCAGCAGTGCCAGGGATTCTAGCACAGATACGCAGTATTTT.

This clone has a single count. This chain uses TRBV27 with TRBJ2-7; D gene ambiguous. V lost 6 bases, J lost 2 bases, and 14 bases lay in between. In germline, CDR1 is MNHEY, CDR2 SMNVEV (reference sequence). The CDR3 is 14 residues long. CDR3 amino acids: CASRPNSNAYEQYF. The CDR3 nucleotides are TGTGCCAGCAGGCCGAACAGCAACGCCTACGAGCAGTACTTC.

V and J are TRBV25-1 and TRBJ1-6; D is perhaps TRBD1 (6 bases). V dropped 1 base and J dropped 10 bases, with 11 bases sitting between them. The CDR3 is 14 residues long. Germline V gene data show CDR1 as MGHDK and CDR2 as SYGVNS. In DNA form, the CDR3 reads TGTGCCAGCAGTGAATGGACAGATTTGTCACCCCTCCACTTT. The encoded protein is CASSEWTDLSPLHF.

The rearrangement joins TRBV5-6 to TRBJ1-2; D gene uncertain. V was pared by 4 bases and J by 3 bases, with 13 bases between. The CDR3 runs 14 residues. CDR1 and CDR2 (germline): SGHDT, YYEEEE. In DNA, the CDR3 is TGTGCCAGCAGCGAGCCTTTGGGTGACTATGGCTACACCTTC. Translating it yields CASSEPLGDYGYTF.

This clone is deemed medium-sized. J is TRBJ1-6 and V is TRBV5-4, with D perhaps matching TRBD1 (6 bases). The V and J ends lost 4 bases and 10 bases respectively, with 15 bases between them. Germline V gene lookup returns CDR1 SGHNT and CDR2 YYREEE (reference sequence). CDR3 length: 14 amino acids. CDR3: CASSQFLQGSPLHF. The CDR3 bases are TGTGCCAGCAGCCAATTTTTACAGGGATCACCCCTCCACTTT.

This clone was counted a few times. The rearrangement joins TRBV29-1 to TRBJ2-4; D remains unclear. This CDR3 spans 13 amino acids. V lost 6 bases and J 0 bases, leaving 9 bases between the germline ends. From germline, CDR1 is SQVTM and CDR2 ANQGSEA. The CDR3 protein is CSVGRLAKNIQYF. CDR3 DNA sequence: TGCAGCGTGGGCAGGTTAGCCAAAAACATTCAGTACTTC.

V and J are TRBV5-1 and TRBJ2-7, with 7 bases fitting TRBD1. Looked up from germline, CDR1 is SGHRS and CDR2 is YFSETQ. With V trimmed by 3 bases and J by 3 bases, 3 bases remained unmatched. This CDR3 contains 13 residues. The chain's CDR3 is CASSSRDSYEQYF. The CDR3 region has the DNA TGCGCCAGCAGCTCCCGGGACAGCTACGAGCAGTACTTC.

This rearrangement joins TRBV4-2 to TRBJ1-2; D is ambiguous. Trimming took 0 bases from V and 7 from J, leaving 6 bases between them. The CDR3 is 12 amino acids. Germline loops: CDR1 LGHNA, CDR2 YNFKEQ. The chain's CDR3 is CASSQEGIGYTF. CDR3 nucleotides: TGTGCCAGCAGCCAAGAGGGGATTGGCTACACCTTC.

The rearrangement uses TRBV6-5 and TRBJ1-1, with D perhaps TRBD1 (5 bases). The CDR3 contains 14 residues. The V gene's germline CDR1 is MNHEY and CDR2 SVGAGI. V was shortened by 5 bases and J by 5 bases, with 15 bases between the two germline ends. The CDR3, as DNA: TGTGCCAGCAGTGATTGGGGGGATCGGACTGAAGCTTTCTTT. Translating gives CASSDWGDRTEAFF.

CDR3 region: CASSLVGGVEDTQYF. DNA for the CDR3: TGTGCCAGCAGCTTAGTAGGCGGGGTCGAGGATACGCAGTATTTT. The chain combines TRBV7-9 with TRBJ2-3, with D possibly being TRBD2 (6 bases). Germline values: CDR1 SEHNR, CDR2 FQNEAQ (reference sequence). This CDR3 has 15 amino acids. V was clipped by 1 base and J by 6 bases, with 14 bases between them.

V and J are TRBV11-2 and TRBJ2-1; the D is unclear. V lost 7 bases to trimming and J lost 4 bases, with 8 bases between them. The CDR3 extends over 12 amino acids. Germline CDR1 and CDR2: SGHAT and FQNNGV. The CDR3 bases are TGTGCCAGCAAACCGAATTACAATGAGCAGTTCTTC. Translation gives CASKPNYNEQFF. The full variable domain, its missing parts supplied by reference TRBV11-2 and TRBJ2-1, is EAGVAQSPRYKIIEKRQSVAFWCNPISGHATLYWYQQILGQGPKLLIQFQNNGVVDDSQLPKDRFSAERLKGVDSTLKIQPAKLEDSAVYLCASKPNYNEQFFGPGTRLTVL.